This T cell receptor (beta chain) was identified in a study of shared clonotypes between healthy human individuals. Positively selected for CCR7, the CD45RO-negative cells used as naive CD8 cells excluded terminally differentiated effector memory CD45RA+ cells. Clones were read by immunoSEQ multiplex PCR, and TCRdb kept only the in-frame ones, dropping some. The sample has about 2 million clones, approximately 95% seen once. The sequencing input was naive CD8+ T cells sorted from blood. This TCR came from a man aged 18 to 30 in good health.

CDR3 sequence (DNA): TGCGCCAGCAGCCACCCCCGGGACTTCCAAGAGACCCAGTACTTC. Its protein is CASSHPRDFQETQYF. The chain uses TRBV4-1 and TRBJ2-5; a weak D match, TRBD2 (6 bases). CDR1 and CDR2 (germline): MGHRA, YSYEKL. V lost 3 bases and J lost 1, with 12 bases in between. The CDR3 sequence is 15 residues long.